This paragraph reports one TCR beta chain. Its binding antigen is unknown. Qualities for individual bases were not recorded, and no much larger clone is one base off. The germline V and J ends show losses of 5 bases and 4 bases respectively, and no gene match explains 8 bases of the junction. The germline V gene yields SGHVS for CDR1 and FNYEAQ for CDR2. The CDR3 numbers 14 residues from cysteine through phenylalanine. This entry keeps only the CDR3 DNA: 42 bases, framed from base 1. Library preparation was by the immunoSEQ multiplex PCR assay. For the multiplex PCR, a mixture combining 60 forward primers for TCR Vbeta segments and 13 reverse primers for TCR Jbeta segments was used. A multiplex PCR assay on genomic DNA amplified the CDR3 region of rearranged TCR beta genes. The amplified TCR beta libraries were sequenced on the Illumina HiSeq System as 87-base-pair reads. Concerning the study's data processing: A later analysis tallied roughly 78 million unique TCR beta chains across the 610 or so repertoires, and around 10 million of those chains were shared by two or more donors. Raw reads were error-corrected and collapsed into unique sequences with a nearest-neighbor algorithm that merged closely related sequences to remove PCR and sequencing errors. To assign V, D and J gene segments, CDR3 sequences were aligned to IMGT reference sequences. For a sequence to be retained, a match of at least six nucleotides was required to both a V gene segment and a J gene segment. Rearrangements were classified as productive when the CDR3 lacked stop codons and remained in frame with V and J, and all other rearrangements were classified as non-productive. Following IMGT convention, CDR3 was defined as the stretch from the second conserved V-encoded cysteine up to the conserved J-encoded phenylalanine. Sequences without an unambiguous match to a single V gene segment were excluded from the earlier analysis of a few hundred of the donors. In an earlier analysis of approximately 610 of the donors, V segments were called functional above 56.7% productive rearrangements and were called segregating when the between-donor standard deviation exceeded 5%. A statistical classification framework was built for diagnosing cytomegalovirus status from the catalog of TCR beta chain sequences. A later analysis assigned V and J genes by comparing TCR nucleotide sequences with IMGT/GENE-DB human TR gene sequences. The TCRdist pipeline was used in a later analysis to assign CDR3 sequences and most-parsimonious VDJ recombination scenarios. A later analysis defined each TCR beta chain by its CDR3 amino acid sequence plus V-gene family, and excluded reads lacking a unique V-gene family. To address suspected cross-contamination and a sequencing artifact, a later analysis removed a few hundred highly shared, low-generation-probability nucleotide sequences. For each public chain, a later analysis derived a clonal expansion index from normalized ranks of inferred template counts within each repertoire. Generation probabilities in a later analysis came from a VDJ recombination model fitted to out-of-frame rearrangements, and those results were checked against IGoR. Hypergeometric tests were used in a later analysis to score TCR-TCR, TCR-HLA and TCR-CMV co-occurrence, with a repertoire-size bias correction applied to the TCR pairs. To estimate false discovery rates, a later analysis permuted the HLA or CMV assignments 20 times. A later analysis grouped co-occurring TCRs with DBSCAN, adding TCRdist sequence similarity when clustering within HLA-allele-positive subsets. For co-occurrence clustering, repertoires with fewer than 30,000 or more than 120,000 public chains were excluded, along with roughly 5 repertoires with anomalous nucleotide sharing. As stored in TCRdb, this immuneACCESS dataset retains in-frame rearrangements with V and J assigned. A fraction of the clones does not appear; measured against another copy, unresolved V genes explain less than half of the discrepancy, and the remainder lacks a known reason. V, J and clone size are those of that table, while D and trimming were read from the DNA. The sample yields 60,000 to 70,000 clones; over 60% were counted once. The ten largest clones add up to around a quarter of the sample.

The source of the sample is a study of cytomegalovirus exposure and HLA in healthy donors (dated by TCRdb to 2016 to 2017). Regarding the study in general: According to an earlier analysis of 587 of the donors, about 179 million T cells yielded roughly 110 million unique TCR beta sequences and 276 Gb of sequence data. Around 320 gigabases of sequencing data and approximately 85 million unique TCR sequences were included in an early release covering under 650 HLA-typed donors. Of the roughly 400 genotyped donors, around 81% fell in the genetic ancestry cluster associated with self-reported Caucasian donors. The study aimed to test whether cataloging public T cell receptors could reveal signatures of past pathogen exposure. The study profiled the T cell repertoires of hundreds of subjects by immunosequencing and related them to cytomegalovirus serostatus. A separate validation cohort of about 110 different subjects was used in addition to the roughly 720-subject first cohort. To predict cytomegalovirus infection status, the study combined high-throughput TCR immunosequencing, statistical association of individual TCRs with disease status, and machine learning. A later analysis re-analyzed previously published TCR beta repertoires from several hundred donors and added high-resolution HLA genotyping to study TCR occurrence patterns. The later analysis used no new phenotypic data to find candidate immune exposures, relying instead on TCR beta sequences and their occurrence across donors. To decide whether each TCR beta V gene segment behaved as functional or pseudogenic, an earlier analysis of 587 of the donors relied on high-throughput TCR beta sequencing. Alongside the repertoire data, information on donor age, sex, ethnicity and CMV serostatus was compiled. In a later genetic analysis, genome-wide SNP genotypes for about 55% of the roughly 670 donors were used, and that subset was treated as a discovery cohort. All discovery cohort repertoires had been generated on a single sequencing platform. HLA typing included class I and class II loci at four-digit resolution. Typing coverage differed by locus: A, B, C, DRB1 and DQB1 were typed in about 629-640 donors, DQA1 in 522, DPA1 in 600 to 610, and DPB1 in 472. Because of strong linkage in the cohort, roughly five DR-DQ haplotypes were treated as single units for association and clustering. On average, roughly 240,000 unique TCR beta nucleotide sequences were sequenced per donor among about 400 genotyped donors of the cohort, with 15% to 20% of those sequences being non-productive. Here is what the overall study found, with its caveats: The classifier was reported to diagnose cytomegalovirus status with high specificity and sensitivity in both the original and validation cohorts. A further reported finding was that TCR beta sequences accurately predicted the HLA-A and HLA-B alleles for most subjects in the first cohort. Strong co-occurrence of HLA alleles, especially DR and DQ, made assigning TCR associations to individual alleles difficult. A later analysis reported that several top co-occurrence clusters appeared linked to parvovirus B19, influenza, CMV and Epstein-Barr virus. Some IMGT-functional V segments, including TRBV6-2 and TRBV6-3, could not be distinguished by the 87-base-pair reads and were therefore excluded. A group of highly shared sequence variants was considered likely to be a technical artifact of the sequencing pipeline. A later analysis found that TCR association rates varied across HLA loci, with DRB1 alleles showing the most associated TCRs and HLA-C alleles the fewest. This cohort had only TCR beta chains sequenced, and the lack of alpha or paired-chain data limited which features could be detected. A few of the identified cytomegalovirus-associated TCR beta chains were confirmed in vitro to be specific for cytomegalovirus antigens. At a false discovery rate of 0.05, a later analysis linked around 15,000 TCR beta sequences to specific HLA alleles. The earlier analysis of nearly 600 of the donors excluded roughly 17 rarely observed V segments, including chromosome 9 orphons, because counts were too low. Sequencing depth was assumed to be roughly uniform across donors in the presence/absence analyses, though that assumption may not hold. Most TCR sequences were seen in very few donors, while some public TCRs were found in many individuals. The authors suggested that the approach could potentially be generalized to other disease states and immunological phenotypes. V-gene and J-gene trimming of TCR beta chains was associated with a missense DCLRE1C variant in a later genetic analysis, and the association was replicated in an independent cohort. Most CMV-associated TCR beta chains appeared to be HLA-restricted in a later analysis, and the HLA associations seemed to be driven largely by CMV exposure. In a later analysis, HLA-associated TCR beta chains were found to be more clonally expanded and to have lower generation probabilities than equally common non-associated chains. For the cohort, immune exposure information was limited to CMV serostatus. In a later genetic analysis, fewer N-insertions in productive TCRs were reported among donors in an Asian-associated ancestry cluster than the approximately 710-donor mean. The study gave a list of 150 to 200 TCR beta chains associated with cytomegalovirus. Linkage disequilibrium might explain the correlated functional status among segregating V segments, but an unknown experimental factor could not be ruled out. Because some donors lacked HLA typing at each locus, the association tests relied only on the typed subset. In an earlier analysis of approximately 590 of the donors, most TCR beta V segments appeared in productive rearrangements about 87% or about 30% of the time, broadly matching IMGT annotations.

In total, about 650 healthy bone marrow donors made up the cohort. At the time of sampling, every cohort member was nominally healthy, though immune exposures that went unrecorded were likely present. The donor tested CMV seropositive and was one of the 289 seropositive cohort members. A peripheral blood sample was provided by each donor, and peripheral blood mononuclear cells were used for TCR beta sequencing. The Qiagen DNeasy Blood Extraction Kit was used to extract genomic DNA from the blood cell samples. The chain couples TRBV7-6 to TRBJ2-7; 7 bases in the junction line up with TRBD2. The sample comprised PBMCs. This clonotype originated in a man in his fifties in good health and CMV-seropositive. CDR3 sequence: CASSPDSGVYEQYF. The DNA reads as follows: TGTGCCAGCAGCCCCGACAGCGGGGTTTACGAGCAGTACTTC.